This T cell receptor beta chain derives from a study of blood T cell repertoires in COVID-19 (TCRdb year 2020). Some background on the complete study: Samples covering the acute and convalescent phases of COVID-19 were provided by collaborators in the United States, Italy and Spain. The material from the prospective study consisted of cDNA or gDNA derived from T cells, B-cell-depleted T cells, or PBMCs. Subjects who had been exposed to COVID-19, were actively infected with it, or had recovered from it provided the deeply sampled blood TCRbeta repertoires that made up the dataset. The repertoires were released in a freely available public database meant as a resource for research on the immune response to SARS-CoV-2. The samples were drawn from two sources: the first 160 participants of the ongoing ImmuneRACE study, and approximately 1,300 subjects contributed by 6 global collaborators. Sample metadata almost always included a de-identified subject ID, COVID-19 status, age in years and sex. HLA class I and class II types, where available, came from metadata supplied by the sample provider rather than from assay-based typing.

TCRbeta CDR3 regions were amplified from genomic DNA using the immunoSEQ Assay, a bias-controlled multiplex PCR. The source study handled its data this way. The number of nucleated cells in each sample was estimated from the amplification of reference gene primers within the assay. To quantify the absolute abundance of each unique TCRbeta CDR3 rearrangement, sequence reads were collapsed and filtered. Productive Simpson clonality was computed per sample as the square root of Simpson's diversity index over productive rearrangements. TCRdb retrieved this table from immuneACCESS and kept in-frame rearrangements only. Not all clones are present; in checked studies, unresolved V genes account for under half, and no reason is known for the remainder. That table furnishes V, J and clone size, whereas the DNA furnished D and trimming. This sample lists about 300,000 clones; 80% to 90% were detected once. The top ten hold roughly 6.5% of the sample.

Note on this clone: It lacks a known antigen. An end of the junction differs from the germline gene, which may be a read error.

The study at large found these results: The quantity of clinical and demographic metadata differed by source and by participant and was supplied without curation.

Samples from volunteer blood donors who had recovered from COVID-19 were contributed by a second Seattle source. The collaborating institutions used their own protocols to collect whole blood in K2EDTA tubes. For TCRbeta analysis, collaborator samples were shipped as frozen whole blood, as isolated PBMCs, or as DNA extracted from either sample type. Reading from cysteine to phenylalanine, the CDR3 counts 16 amino acids. The entry retains the CDR3 DNA only, 48 bases that are in frame from base 1. According to the germline V gene, CDR1 reads SGHVS and CDR2 reads FNYEAQ. The source is a man aged 18-30 years who had recovered from COVID-19. The material sequenced was peripheral blood. The chain is encoded by TRBV7-6 joined to TRBJ2-2; 8 bases in the middle match TRBD2. The encoded CDR3 is CASGFGAGGQTGELFF. The DNA sequence reads TGTGCCAGCGGCTTTGGGGCGGGGGGACAAACCGGGGAGCTGTTTTTT. Full variable domain (CDR3 extended with the reference TRBV7-6 and TRBJ2-2 proteins): GAGVSQSPRYKVTKRGQDVALRCDPISGHVSLYWYRQALGQGPEFLTYFNYEAQQDKSGLPNDRFSAERPEGSISTLTIQRTEQRDSAMYRCASGFGAGGQTGELFFGEGSRLTVL.